This is a list of T cell receptor beta chains from one sample in a study of CD4 T cells in relation to SARS-CoV-2 and coronaviruses. TCRdb keeps only in-frame clones here, not all; method: immunoSEQ multiplex PCR. The repertoire holds tens of thousands of clones, with approximately 83% as singletons. The sequencing sample was made of memory CD4+ T cells from PBMCs. Receptors were obtained from an adult with COVID-19. The CDR3 runs from the conserved cysteine through the conserved F or W. Each record gives: V gene, D gene, clone size, J gene, CDR3 protein. D genes are given only for firm matches. Some rows have no size entry. The others give once, few or many, or a class for an expanded clone.

V gene: TRBV7-2; D gene: .; clone size: .; J gene: TRBJ1-2; CDR3 protein: CASSLDGAAANYGYTF
V gene: TRBV6-4; D gene: TRBD1; clone size: .; J gene: TRBJ2-3; CDR3 protein: CASSDGTGVTDTQYF
V gene: TRBV4-2; D gene: .; clone size: .; J gene: TRBJ2-7; CDR3 protein: CASSQDTYEQYF
V gene: TRBV5-4; D gene: TRBD2; clone size: .; J gene: TRBJ2-3; CDR3 protein: CASSGGSGRAITDTQYF
V gene: TRBV4-2; D gene: TRBD2; clone size: .; J gene: TRBJ2-7; CDR3 protein: CASSPSTTSGRSEQYF
V gene: TRBV5-1; D gene: TRBD1; clone size: .; J gene: TRBJ1-5; CDR3 protein: CASSGTGGGNQPQHF
V gene: TRBV3-1/TRBV3-2; D gene: .; clone size: .; J gene: TRBJ2-4; CDR3 protein: CASSQAGGSGTPQYF
V gene: TRBV9; D gene: .; clone size: .; J gene: TRBJ1-1; CDR3 protein: CASSVDGDYQVITEAFF
V gene: TRBV2; D gene: .; clone size: .; J gene: TRBJ1-5; CDR3 protein: CASSDKGFHNQPQHF
V gene: TRBV6-1; D gene: TRBD1; clone size: .; J gene: TRBJ1-1; CDR3 protein: CASSEGQGAPMNTEAFF
V gene: TRBV7-9; D gene: .; clone size: .; J gene: TRBJ2-1; CDR3 protein: CASSHNIFSALASRYEQFF
V gene: TRBV6-4; D gene: .; clone size: .; J gene: TRBJ2-1; CDR3 protein: CASSVTGNDEQFF
V gene: TRBV30; D gene: TRBD1; clone size: .; J gene: TRBJ2-7; CDR3 protein: CAWSPDRAYEQYF
V gene: TRBV4-3; D gene: .; clone size: .; J gene: TRBJ2-1; CDR3 protein: CASSQDIGLASSYNEQFF
V gene: TRBV7-9; D gene: .; clone size: .; J gene: TRBJ1-2; CDR3 protein: CASSPNLGNYGYTF
V gene: TRBV2; D gene: .; clone size: .; J gene: TRBJ2-7; CDR3 protein: CASSAPKGSPYEQYF
V gene: TRBV7-2; D gene: .; clone size: .; J gene: TRBJ2-3; CDR3 protein: CASSSSSGQLTDTQYF
V gene: TRBV3-1/TRBV3-2; D gene: .; clone size: .; J gene: TRBJ2-7; CDR3 protein: CASSRSANEQYF
V gene: TRBV10-1; D gene: .; clone size: once; J gene: TRBJ2-2; CDR3 protein: CASSEAAGGGELFF
V gene: TRBV10-3; D gene: .; clone size: .; J gene: TRBJ2-7; CDR3 protein: CAIRKGGFDVLF
V gene: TRBV28; D gene: .; clone size: .; J gene: TRBJ2-5; CDR3 protein: CASSLSPWETQYF
V gene: TRBV3-1/TRBV3-2; D gene: TRBD2; clone size: .; J gene: TRBJ2-3; CDR3 protein: CASSHPLAGGSENTDTQYF
V gene: TRBV3-1/TRBV3-2; D gene: .; clone size: few; J gene: TRBJ1-3; CDR3 protein: CASRQGSGNTIYF
V gene: TRBV7-9; D gene: .; clone size: few; J gene: TRBJ1-4; CDR3 protein: CASSLSVDEKLFF
V gene: TRBV29-1; D gene: TRBD1; clone size: .; J gene: TRBJ1-1; CDR3 protein: CSVQQGAIETEAFF